This T cell receptor beta chain was sequenced for a study of radiation and T cells in renal cell carcinoma. The assay was immunoSEQ multiplex PCR, and TCRdb's table has in-frame clones only and misses some. The table has about 86,000 clones, over 80% seen once. The length of the CDR3 is 14 residues. V was clipped by 7 bases and J by 4 bases, with 13 bases between them. Germline V gene lookup returns CDR1 MRHNA and CDR2 SNTAGT. Time point denoted: blood 4 weeks post-SBRT, at nephrectomy. Treatment of the sample: 15 Gy SBRT to primary tumor, nephrectomy 4 weeks later. The tumor was a clear cell renal cell carcinoma.

The chain has TRBV6-4 and TRBJ2-2; D possibly matches TRBD1 or TRBD2 (5 bases each). Sequencing was performed on blood, taken from a patient whose treatment included radiotherapy and nephrectomy. This TCR came from a man aged 50 to 59 with renal cell carcinoma. CDR3 amino acids: CASKSTGTTGELFF. As DNA, the CDR3 is TGTGCCAGCAAGTCGACGGGGACCACCGGGGAGCTGTTTTTT.